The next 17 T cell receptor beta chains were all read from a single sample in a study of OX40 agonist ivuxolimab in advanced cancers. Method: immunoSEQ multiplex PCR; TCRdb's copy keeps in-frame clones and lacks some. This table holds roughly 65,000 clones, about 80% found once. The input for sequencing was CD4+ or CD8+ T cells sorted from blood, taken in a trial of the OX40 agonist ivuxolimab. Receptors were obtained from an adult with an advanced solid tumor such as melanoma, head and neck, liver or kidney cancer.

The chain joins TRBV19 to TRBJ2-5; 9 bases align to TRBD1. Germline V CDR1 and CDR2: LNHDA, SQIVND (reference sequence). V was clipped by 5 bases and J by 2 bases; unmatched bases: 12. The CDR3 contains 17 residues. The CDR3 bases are TGTGCCAGTAGTTCGGGACAGGGTAAACCAATACAAGAGACCCAGTACTTC. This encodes CASSSGQGKPIQETQYF.

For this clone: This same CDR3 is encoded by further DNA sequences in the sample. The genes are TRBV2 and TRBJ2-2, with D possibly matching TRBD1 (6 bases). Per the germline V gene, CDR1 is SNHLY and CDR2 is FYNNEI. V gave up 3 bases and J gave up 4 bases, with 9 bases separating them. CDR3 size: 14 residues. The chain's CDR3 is CASSDVRGTGELFF. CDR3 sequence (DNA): TGTGCCAGCAGTGATGTCAGGGGCACCGGGGAGCTGTTTTTT.

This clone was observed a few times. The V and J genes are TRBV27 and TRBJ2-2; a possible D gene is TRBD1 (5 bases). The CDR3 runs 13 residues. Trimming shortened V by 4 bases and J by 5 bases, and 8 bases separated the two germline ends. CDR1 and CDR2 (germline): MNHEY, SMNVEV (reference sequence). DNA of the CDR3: TGTGCCAGCAGTTCTCAGGGAACCGGGGAGCTGTTTTTT. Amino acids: CASSSQGTGELFF.

The CDR3 sequence: CASSLSLGHYEQYF. The CDR3 DNA follows: TGTGCCAGCAGCTTGTCGCTAGGACACTACGAGCAGTACTTC. This chain joins TRBV5-4 and TRBJ2-7, with a weak D call TRBD1 (5 bases). V lost 1 base to trimming and J lost 3 bases, with 11 bases between them. Germline V gives CDR1 SGHNT, CDR2 YYREEE (reference sequence). The CDR3 length is 14 residues.

DNA for the CDR3: TGTGCCAGCAGCTTAAGGGATTATCTCAGGGGAGATACGCAGTATTTT. This gives the protein CASSLRDYLRGDTQYF. The chain has TRBV11-2 and TRBJ2-3; a possible D gene is TRBD1 (6 bases). This CDR3 region has 16 residues. Germline lookup yields CDR1 SGHAT and CDR2 FQNNGV. V shed 2 bases and J shed 5 bases, with 17 bases lying between them. Full variable domain (rest looked up from reference TRBV11-2 and TRBJ2-3): EAGVAQSPRYKIIEKRQSVAFWCNPISGHATLYWYQQILGQGPKLLIQFQNNGVVDDSQLPKDRFSAERLKGVDSTLKIQPAKLEDSAVYLCASSLRDYLRGDTQYFGPGTRLTVL.

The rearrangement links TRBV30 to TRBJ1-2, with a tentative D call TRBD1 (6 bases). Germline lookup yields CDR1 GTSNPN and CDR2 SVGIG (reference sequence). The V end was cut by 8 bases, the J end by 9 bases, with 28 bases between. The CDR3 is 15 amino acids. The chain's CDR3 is CASRGAKGTIGSYTF. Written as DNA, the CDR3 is TGTGCCAGCCGGGGGGCTAAGGGTACCATAGGGAGCTACACCTTC.

CDR3: CASSYPNTEAFF. The CDR3 DNA sequence: TGTGCCAGCAGTTACCCCAACACTGAAGCTTTCTTT. The chain has TRBV6-6 and TRBJ1-1; D not resolved. V was shortened by 2 bases and J by 2 bases, with 3 bases between the two germline ends. Germline lookup yields CDR1 MNHNY and CDR2 SVGAGI (reference sequence). This CDR3 comprises 12 residues.

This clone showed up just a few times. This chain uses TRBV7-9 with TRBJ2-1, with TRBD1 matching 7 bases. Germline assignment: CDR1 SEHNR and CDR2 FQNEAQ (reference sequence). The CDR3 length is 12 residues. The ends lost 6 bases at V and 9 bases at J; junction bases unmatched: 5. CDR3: CASSTRDSEQFF. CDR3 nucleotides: TGTGCCAGCAGTACAAGGGACAGTGAGCAGTTCTTC.

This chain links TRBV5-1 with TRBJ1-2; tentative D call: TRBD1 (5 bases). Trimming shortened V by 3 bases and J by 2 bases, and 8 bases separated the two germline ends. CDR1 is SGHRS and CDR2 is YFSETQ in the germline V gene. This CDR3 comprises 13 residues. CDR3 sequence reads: CASSYDRNYGYTF. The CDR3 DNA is TGCGCCAGCAGCTATGACAGAAACTATGGCTACACCTTC.

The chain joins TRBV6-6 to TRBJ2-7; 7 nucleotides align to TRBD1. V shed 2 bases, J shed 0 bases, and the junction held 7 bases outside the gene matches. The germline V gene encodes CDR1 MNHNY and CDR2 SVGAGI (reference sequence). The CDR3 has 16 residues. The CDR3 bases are TGTGCCAGCAGTTACCCCTCACAGGGGAGCTCCTACGAGCAGTACTTC. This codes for CASSYPSQGSSYEQYF.

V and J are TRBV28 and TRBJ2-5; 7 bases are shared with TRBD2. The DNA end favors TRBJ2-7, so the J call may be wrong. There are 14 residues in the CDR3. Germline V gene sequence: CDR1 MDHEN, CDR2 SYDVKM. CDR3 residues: CASSLPSGLYEQYF. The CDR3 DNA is TGTGCCAGCAGTTTACCTAGCGGCCTTTACGAGCAGTACTTC.

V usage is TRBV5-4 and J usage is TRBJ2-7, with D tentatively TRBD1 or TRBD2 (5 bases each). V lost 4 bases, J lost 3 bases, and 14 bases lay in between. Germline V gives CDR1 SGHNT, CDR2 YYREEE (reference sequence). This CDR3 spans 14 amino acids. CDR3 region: CASSPGAGGYEQYF. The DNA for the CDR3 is TGTGCCAGCAGCCCCGGGGCAGGTGGCTACGAGCAGTACTTC.

DNA for the CDR3: TGCGCCAGCAGCCAAGGGGTGGGACTAGCGGGACCCGAGCAGTTCTTC. It codes for CASSQGVGLAGPEQFF. This sequence joins TRBV4-1 and TRBJ2-1; TRBD2 agrees at 13 bases. Germline CDR1 reads MGHRA; CDR2 reads YSYEKL. The trim removed 1 base at V and 10 bases at J, leaving 7 bases unmatched. The CDR3 spans 16 residues.

CDR3 sequence (DNA): TGTGCCAGCAGCTTACGAGAGAGAGTAGGGGGCGAGCAGTTCTTC. Residues: CASSLRERVGGEQFF. This chain uses TRBV7-9 with TRBJ2-1; TRBD1 aligns across 7 bases. Looked up from germline, CDR1 is SEHNR and CDR2 is FQNEAQ (reference sequence). V trimming: 2 bases; J trimming: 10 bases; junction bases outside the gene matches: 11. The CDR3 has 15 amino acids.

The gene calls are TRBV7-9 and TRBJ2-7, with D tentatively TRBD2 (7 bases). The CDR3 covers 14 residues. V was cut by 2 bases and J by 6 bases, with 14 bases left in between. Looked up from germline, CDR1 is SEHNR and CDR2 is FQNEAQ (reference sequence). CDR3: CASSLTGGLIEQYF. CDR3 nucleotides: TGTGCCAGCAGCTTAACCGGGGGGCTGATCGAGCAGTACTTC.

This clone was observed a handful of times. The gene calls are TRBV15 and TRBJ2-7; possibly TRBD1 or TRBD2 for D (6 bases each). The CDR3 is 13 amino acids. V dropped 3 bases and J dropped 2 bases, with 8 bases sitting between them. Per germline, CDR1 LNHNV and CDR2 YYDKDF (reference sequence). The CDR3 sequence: CATSRRGAYEQYF. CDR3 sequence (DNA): TGTGCCACCAGCAGGAGGGGGGCCTACGAGCAGTACTTC.

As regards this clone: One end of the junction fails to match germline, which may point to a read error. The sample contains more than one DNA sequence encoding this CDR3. The CDR3 loop is CASSFTGGGTEAFF. The CDR3, as DNA: TGTGCCAGTAGCTTTACAGGGGGAGGGACTGAAGCTTTCTTT. The chain has TRBV7-9 and TRBJ1-1; 8 bases fit TRBD1. This CDR3 is built from 14 residues. Germline V gene sequence: CDR1 SEHNR, CDR2 FQNEAQ (reference sequence).